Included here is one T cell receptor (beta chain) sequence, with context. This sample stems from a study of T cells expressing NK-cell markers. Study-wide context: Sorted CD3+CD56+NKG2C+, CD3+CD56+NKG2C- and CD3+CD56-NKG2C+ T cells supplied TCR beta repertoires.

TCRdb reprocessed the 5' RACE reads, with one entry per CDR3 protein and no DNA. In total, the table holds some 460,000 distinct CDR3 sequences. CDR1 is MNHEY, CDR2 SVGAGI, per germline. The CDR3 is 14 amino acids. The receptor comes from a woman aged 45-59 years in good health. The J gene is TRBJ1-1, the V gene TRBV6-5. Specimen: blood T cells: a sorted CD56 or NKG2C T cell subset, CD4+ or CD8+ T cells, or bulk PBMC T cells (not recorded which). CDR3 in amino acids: CASTVGESGTEAFF.